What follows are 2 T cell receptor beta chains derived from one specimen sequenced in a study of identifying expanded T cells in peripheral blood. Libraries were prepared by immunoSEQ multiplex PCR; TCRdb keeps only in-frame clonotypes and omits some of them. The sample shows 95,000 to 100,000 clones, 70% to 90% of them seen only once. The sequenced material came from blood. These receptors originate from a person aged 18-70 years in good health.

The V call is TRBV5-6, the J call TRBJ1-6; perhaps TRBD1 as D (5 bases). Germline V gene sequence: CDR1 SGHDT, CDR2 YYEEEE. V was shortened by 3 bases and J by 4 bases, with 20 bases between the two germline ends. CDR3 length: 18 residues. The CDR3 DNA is TGTGCCAGCAGCTCAAACCACGGGGGGAGGGATTATAATTCACCCCTCCACTTT. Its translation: CASSSNHGGRDYNSPLHF. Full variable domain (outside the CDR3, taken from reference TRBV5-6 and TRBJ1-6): DAGVTQSPTHLIKTRGQQVTLRCSPKSGHDTVSWYQQALGQGPQFIFQYYEEEERQRGNFPDRFSGHQFPNYSSELNVNALLLGDSALYLCASSSNHGGRDYNSPLHFGNGTRLTVT.

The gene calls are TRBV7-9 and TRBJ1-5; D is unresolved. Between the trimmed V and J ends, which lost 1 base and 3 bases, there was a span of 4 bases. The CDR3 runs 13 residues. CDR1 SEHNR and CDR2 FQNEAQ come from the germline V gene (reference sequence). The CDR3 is CASSLGNNQPQHF. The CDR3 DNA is TGTGCCAGCAGCTTAGGCAACAATCAGCCCCAGCATTTT.